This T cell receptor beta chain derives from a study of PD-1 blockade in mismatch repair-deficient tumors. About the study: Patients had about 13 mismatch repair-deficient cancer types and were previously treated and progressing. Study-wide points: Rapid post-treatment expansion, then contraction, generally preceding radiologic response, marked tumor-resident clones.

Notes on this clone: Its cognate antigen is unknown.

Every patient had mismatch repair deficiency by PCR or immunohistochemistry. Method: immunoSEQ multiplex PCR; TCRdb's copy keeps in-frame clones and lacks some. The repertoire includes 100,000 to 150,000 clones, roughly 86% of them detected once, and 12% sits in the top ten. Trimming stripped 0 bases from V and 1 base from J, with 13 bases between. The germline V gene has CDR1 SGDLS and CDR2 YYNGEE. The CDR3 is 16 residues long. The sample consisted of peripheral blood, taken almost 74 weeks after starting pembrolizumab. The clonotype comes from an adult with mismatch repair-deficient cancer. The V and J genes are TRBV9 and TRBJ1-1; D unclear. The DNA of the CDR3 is TGTGCCAGCAGCGTAGCAGTTAATTTGCCGAACACTGAAGCTTTCTTT. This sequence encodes CASSVAVNLPNTEAFF.